This passage covers 20 T cell receptor beta chains from one sample sequenced in a study of blood T cell repertoires in COVID-19. TCRdb keeps only in-frame clones here, not all; method: immunoSEQ multiplex PCR. The sample contains over 200,000 clones, roughly 89% of which appear only once. Sequencing used peripheral blood. Source of these receptors: a man between 60 and 75 years old who had recovered from COVID-19.

The gene calls are TRBV7-2 and TRBJ1-6; TRBD1 aligns across 9 bases. The CDR3 contains 20 residues. The germline gives CDR1 SGHTA, CDR2 FQGNSA. The trim removed 0 bases at V and 0 bases at J, leaving 9 bases unmatched. This CDR3 reads CASSLATSGTGSSYNSPLHF. For the CDR3, the DNA is TGTGCCAGCAGCTTAGCCACCTCCGGGACAGGGAGCTCCTATAATTCACCCCTCCACTTT.

The chain recombines TRBV9 with TRBJ1-6; possible D gene TRBD1, 6 bases. The CDR3 loop spans 14 amino acids. From germline, CDR1 is SGDLS and CDR2 YYNGEE. V dropped 3 bases and J dropped 7 bases, with 11 bases sitting between them. The CDR3 DNA follows: TGTGCCAGCAGCGCCAGAACAGGGAATTCACCCCTCCACTTT. Translating gives CASSARTGNSPLHF.

This chain links TRBV11-3 with TRBJ2-1; 7 bases are shared with TRBD1. V lost 4 bases to trimming and J lost 0 bases; unmatched junction nucleotides: 9. Per the germline V gene, CDR1 is SGHNT and CDR2 is YENEEA. This CDR3 region has 17 residues. DNA of the CDR3: TGTGCCAGCAGCTCGCGAGTGGGACAGAGCTCCTACAATGAGCAGTTCTTC. Its protein is CASSSRVGQSSYNEQFF.

The V and J genes are TRBV5-5 and TRBJ1-4; TRBD1 might be the D (5 bases). CDR1 SGHKS and CDR2 YYEKEE come from the germline V gene (reference sequence). The CDR3 is 16 residues long. With 2 bases removed from V and 1 base from J, the gap between germline ends came to 12 bases. The DNA of the CDR3 is TGTGCCAGCAGCTTACTACGCGGGGGAACTAATGAAAAACTGTTTTTT. Residues: CASSLLRGGTNEKLFF.

V and J are TRBV30 and TRBJ1-1; TRBD1 is a possible D gene (5 bases). The germline CDR1 and CDR2 sequences are GTSNPN and SVGIG (reference sequence). V lost 2 bases and J 4 bases, leaving 20 bases between the germline ends. The length of the CDR3 is 16 residues. CDR3 DNA sequence: TGTGCCTGGAGTACCCGCCGGGACTACGGGCGCACTGAAGCTTTCTTT. It yields the protein CAWSTRRDYGRTEAFF.

This rearrangement joins TRBV24-1 to TRBJ2-7; perhaps TRBD2 as D (6 bases). Per the germline V gene, CDR1 is KGHDR and CDR2 is SFDVKD. This CDR3 spans 15 amino acids. Trimming left V 3 bases short and J 6 bases short, with 17 bases between. DNA of the CDR3: TGTGCCACCAGTGATGCGACTAGGGCCGGGCGCGAGCAGTACTTC. As protein: CATSDATRAGREQYF.

This sequence joins TRBV19 and TRBJ2-4, with D tentatively TRBD2 (7 bases). Germline lookup yields CDR1 LNHDA and CDR2 SQIVND (reference sequence). The germline V and J ends were trimmed by 7 bases and 0 bases, with 16 bases remaining between them. The CDR3 has 16 amino acids. The CDR3 sequence: CASTEGGGLAKNIQYF. The CDR3 coding sequence is TGTGCCAGTACCGAGGGCGGGGGCCTAGCCAAAAACATTCAGTACTTC. The entire variable domain, with the rest obtained from reference TRBV19 and TRBJ2-4, is as follows: DGGITQSPKYLFRKEGQNVTLSCEQNLNHDAMYWYRQDPGQGLRLIYYSQIVNDFQKGDIAEGYSVSREKKESFPLTVTSAQKNPTAFYLCASTEGGGLAKNIQYFGAGTRLSVL.

The gene calls are TRBV4-2 and TRBJ2-1; D remains unclear. CDR3 length: 17 residues. Germline V CDR1 and CDR2: LGHNA, YNFKEQ. Trimming stripped 0 bases from V and 7 bases from J, with 19 bases between. Here the CDR3 reads CASSQEGGGRIWNEQFF. The CDR3 DNA reads as TGTGCCAGCAGCCAAGAGGGTGGCGGCCGAATCTGGAATGAGCAGTTCTTC.

V and J are TRBV5-5 and TRBJ1-2, with 7 bases aligning to TRBD1. The CDR3 loop spans 14 amino acids. V lost 6 bases to trimming and J lost 2 bases; unmatched junction nucleotides: 7. Germline CDR1 SGHKS, CDR2 YYEKEE (reference sequence). CDR3 coding DNA: TGTGCCAGCACCGCGGACAGGAGAAACTATGGCTACACCTTC. It encodes CASTADRRNYGYTF.

The chain has TRBV6-4 and TRBJ2-6; weak D call: TRBD1 (6 bases). Germline loops: CDR1 MRHNA, CDR2 SNTAGT. V was trimmed by 10 bases and J by 4 bases, leaving 11 bases between them. This CDR3 has 13 amino acids. Here the CDR3 DNA reads TGTGCCACCAGGGGCCCGGGGGCCAACGTCCTGACTTTC. Translating it yields CATRGPGANVLTF.

The chain recombines TRBV4-1 with TRBJ2-7; 9 nucleotides match TRBD1. This CDR3 has 15 amino acids. V lost 4 bases to trimming and J lost 4 bases; unmatched junction nucleotides: 8. Germline V CDR1 and CDR2: MGHRA, YSYEKL. CDR3 amino acids: CASSPVGGTGYEQYF. In DNA form, the CDR3 reads TGCGCCAGCAGCCCTGTCGGGGGGACAGGGTACGAGCAGTACTTC.

This clone was observed a single time. The V gene is TRBV19, the J gene TRBJ2-3; possibly TRBD1 for D (6 bases). The CDR3 loop spans 15 amino acids. Trimming cost V 5 bases and J 11 bases, with 23 bases left between them. Germline CDR1 and CDR2: LNHDA and SQIVND (reference sequence). In DNA form, the CDR3 reads TGTGCCAGTAGTTCGGGGACACGGTCCGCTCAACTGCAGTATTTT. Residues: CASSSGTRSAQLQYF.

The chain links TRBV6-5 to TRBJ2-1; 15 positions match TRBD2. Germline trimming cut 5 bases from V and 13 bases from J; bases unmatched to any gene: 9. CDR1 MNHEY and CDR2 SVGAGI come from the germline V gene. The CDR3 consists of 15 residues. In nucleotides, the CDR3 is TGTGCCAGCAGTACCGGGACTAGCGGGGGGCTTGAACAGTTCTTC. Its translation: CASSTGTSGGLEQFF.

The J gene is TRBJ1-6, the V gene TRBV19, with TRBD1 identical over 10 bases. J gave up 7 bases and V 3 bases, and 0 bases lay outside the gene matches. This CDR3 comprises 14 residues. Germline CDR1 is LNHDA and CDR2 is SQIVND (reference sequence). The CDR3 DNA reads TGTGCCAGTAGTATGGGACAGGGGAATTCACCCCTCCACTTT. The encoded protein is CASSMGQGNSPLHF.

In this sample, this clone turned up once. V usage is TRBV5-1 and J usage is TRBJ2-1; TRBD2 matches at 13 bases. The CDR3 length is 15 residues. V trimming: 8 bases; J trimming: 8 bases; junction bases outside the gene matches: 10. Looked up from germline, CDR1 is SGHRS and CDR2 is YFSETQ. The CDR3 protein is CASQELAGGPHEQFF. The CDR3 bases are TGCGCCAGTCAAGAACTAGCGGGGGGGCCGCATGAGCAGTTCTTC.

This sequence joins TRBV5-1 and TRBJ2-4; 7 nucleotides agree with TRBD1. Germline CDR1 and CDR2: SGHRS and YFSETQ. V shed 4 bases, J shed 3 bases, and the junction held 4 bases outside the gene matches. There are 14 residues in the CDR3. CDR3 in DNA: TGCGCCAGCAGCCTAGGGGGCAGCAAAAACATTCAGTACTTC. Encoded protein: CASSLGGSKNIQYF.

This clone was seen a few times. This rearrangement joins TRBV10-2 to TRBJ1-4; TRBD1 is a possible D gene (5 bases). Deletions cut 3 bases from V and 8 bases from J, with 16 bases between. The V gene's germline CDR1 is WSHSY and CDR2 SAAADI. The CDR3 totals 15 residues. CDR3 nucleotide sequence: TGCGCCAGCAGTGATTCGCAGCCAGGGTCCGAAAAACTGTTTTTT. Protein sequence: CASSDSQPGSEKLFF.

The gene calls are TRBV28 and TRBJ1-2, with TRBD1 as a possible D gene (6 bases). In germline, CDR1 is MDHEN, CDR2 SYDVKM. This CDR3 is 12 amino acids long. The ends were cut back, 11 bases at V and 6 bases at J, with 16 bases in the middle. CDR3 in DNA: TGTGCCGGCTACTCACAGGGCGATGGCTACACCTTC. Translation: CAGYSQGDGYTF.

This clone was seen a handful of times. This chain links TRBV7-9 with TRBJ1-4, with D possibly TRBD1 on 5 matching bases. The V gene lost 8 bases and the J gene lost 10 bases, with 14 bases spanning the gap. Germline CDR1 is SEHNR and CDR2 is FQNEAQ (reference sequence). This CDR3 is built from 12 residues. This CDR3 reads CASGGSGAKLFF. In DNA, the CDR3 is TGTGCCAGCGGCGGTAGTGGGGCAAAACTGTTTTTT. The full variable domain, completed using reference TRBV7-9 and TRBJ1-4, is DTGVSQNPRHKITKRGQNVTFRCDPISEHNRLYWYRQTLGQGPEFLTYFQNEAQLEKSRLLSDRFSAERPKGSFSTLEIQRTEQGDSAMYLCASGGSGAKLFFGSGTQLSVL.

This clone was recorded a few times. CDR3 coding DNA: TGTGCCAGCTCACCCGACAGTTTCTACGAGCAGTACTTC. This gives the protein CASSPDSFYEQYF. J is TRBJ2-7 and V is TRBV18; a possible D gene is TRBD1 (5 bases). V was shortened by 3 bases and J by 3 bases, with 9 bases between the two germline ends. Per germline, CDR1 KGHSH and CDR2 LQKENI. This CDR3 comprises 13 residues.